This TCR beta chain emerged from a study of sequential checkpoint blockade in melanoma. The sample's treatment: randomized to nivolumab then ipilimumab (arm A) or the reverse (arm B). From thawed PBMCs, live CD3+CD8+ cells negative for CD19 and CD56 were sorted. CDR1 is SNHLY and CDR2 is FYNNEI in the germline V gene. The CDR3 runs to 15 residues. Losses at the gene ends were 6 bases for V and 4 bases for J; bases not matched to a gene: 6. Generated by immunoSEQ multiplex PCR, the TCRdb table keeps only in-frame clones and is missing some. The sample has about 8,000 clones; less than 65% are singletons.

The clonotype originates from a human donor with melanoma. The material sequenced was CD8+ T cells sorted from blood (inferred from file names), taken from a patient given nivolumab and ipilimumab in sequence. V is TRBV2 and J is TRBJ1-2, with TRBD1 identical over 12 bases. The DNA of the CDR3 is TGTGCCAGCAGAGGGACAGGGGGCATCCGCTATGGCTACACCTTC. It codes for CASRGTGGIRYGYTF.